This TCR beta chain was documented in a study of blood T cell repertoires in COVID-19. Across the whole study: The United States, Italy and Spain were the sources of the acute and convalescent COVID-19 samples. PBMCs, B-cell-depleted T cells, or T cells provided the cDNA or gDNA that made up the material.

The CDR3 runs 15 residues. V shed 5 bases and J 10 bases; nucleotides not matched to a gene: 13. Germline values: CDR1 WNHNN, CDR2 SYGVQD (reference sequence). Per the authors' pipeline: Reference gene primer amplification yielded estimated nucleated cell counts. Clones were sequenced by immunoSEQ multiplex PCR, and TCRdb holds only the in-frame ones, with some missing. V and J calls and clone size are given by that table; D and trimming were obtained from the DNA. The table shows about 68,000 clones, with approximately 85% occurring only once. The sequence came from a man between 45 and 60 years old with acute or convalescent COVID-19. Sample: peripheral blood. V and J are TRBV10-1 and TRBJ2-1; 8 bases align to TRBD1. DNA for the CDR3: TGCGCCAGCAGTTTCGGGACAGGACTCTGGAGAGAGCAGTTCTTC. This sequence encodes CASSFGTGLWREQFF.